The entry below describes one T cell receptor (beta chain). This sample is part of a study of T cell responses to AZD1222 COVID-19 vaccine. Data came from immunoSEQ multiplex PCR; TCRdb stores just in-frame clones and leaves some out. The sample carries 85,000 to 120,000 clones, roughly nine tenths recorded once. The CDR3 covers 14 residues. From germline, CDR1 is KGHSH and CDR2 LQKENI. The V segment lost 0 bases and the J segment 8 bases; nucleotides outside the gene matches: 6. V is TRBV18 and J is TRBJ1-2; the match to TRBD1 covers 7 bases. The sequence was obtained from an adult in good health. Material: peripheral blood, obtained on day 0 of AZD1222 vaccination. The chain's CDR3 is CASSPPETGRGYTF. CDR3 sequence (DNA): TGTGCCAGCTCACCACCGGAGACAGGGCGAGGCTACACCTTC.